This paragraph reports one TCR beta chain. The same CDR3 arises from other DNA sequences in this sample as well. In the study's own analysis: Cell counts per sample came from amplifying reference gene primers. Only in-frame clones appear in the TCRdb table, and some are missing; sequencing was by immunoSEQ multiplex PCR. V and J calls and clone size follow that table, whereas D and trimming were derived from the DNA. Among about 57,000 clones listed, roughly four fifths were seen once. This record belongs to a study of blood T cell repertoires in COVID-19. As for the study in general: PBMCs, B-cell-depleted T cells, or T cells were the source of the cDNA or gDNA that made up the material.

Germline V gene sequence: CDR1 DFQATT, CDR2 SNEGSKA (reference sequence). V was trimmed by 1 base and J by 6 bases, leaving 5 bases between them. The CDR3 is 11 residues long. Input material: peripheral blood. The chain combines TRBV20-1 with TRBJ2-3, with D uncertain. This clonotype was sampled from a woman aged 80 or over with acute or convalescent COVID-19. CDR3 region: CSARARDTQYF. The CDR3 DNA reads TGCAGTGCTAGAGCCCGGGATACGCAGTATTTT.